This T cell receptor beta chain was profiled in a study of OX40 agonist ivuxolimab in advanced cancers. Autoimmune disease history or systemic immunosuppression was exclusionary. Looked up from germline, CDR1 is SEHNR and CDR2 is FQNEAQ (reference sequence). The V and J ends lost 3 bases and 7 bases respectively, with 9 bases between them. The length of the CDR3 is 12 residues. Assay used: immunoSEQ multiplex PCR; TCRdb lists only in-frame clones, some missing. The table shows more than 65,000 clones, with under 95% occurring only once. Specimen: CD4+ or CD8+ T cells sorted from blood, collected in a trial of the OX40 agonist ivuxolimab. This receptor was obtained from an adult with an advanced solid tumor such as melanoma, head and neck, liver or kidney cancer. The chain joins TRBV7-9 to TRBJ1-1; D possibly corresponds to TRBD1 (5 bases). In nucleotides, the CDR3 is TGTGCCAGCAGCTTCCAGGGAGGTGAAGCTTTCTTT. Amino acid sequence: CASSFQGGEAFF.